This TCR beta chain emerged from a study of blood T cells in healthy people across ages. Combining a sample-barcoded 5' primer with a J-beta primer mix, a second PCR ran for roughly 7 to 11 cycles. TCRdb passed the 5' RACE reads through MiXCR, listing each CDR3 protein once. Of more than 650,000 distinct CDR3 sequences listed, roughly 20% are singletons. CDR1 is MNHNS and CDR2 is SASEGT in the germline V gene. Trimming cost V 5 bases and J 7 bases, with 15 bases left between them. The CDR3 spans 13 residues. As for this clonotype: Its antigen is still unknown.

Study findings and constraints: Unsorted PBMCs prevented conclusive naive versus antigen-experienced comparison. For the donors, CMV status was unknown and possibly confounded expanded clonotype changes. Long-lived donors carried more naive CD4+ cells and greater diversity than aged donors. Per-million-T-cell TCR beta diversity fell roughly linearly with age.

The chain recombines TRBV6-1 with TRBJ2-7; possible D gene TRBD1, 5 bases. This receptor was taken from a man between 65 and 80 years old in good health. The source material was blood. The CDR3 DNA reads as TGTGCCAGCAGTCCAGGTGTGGGGCGAGAGCAGTACTTC. As protein: CASSPGVGREQYF.